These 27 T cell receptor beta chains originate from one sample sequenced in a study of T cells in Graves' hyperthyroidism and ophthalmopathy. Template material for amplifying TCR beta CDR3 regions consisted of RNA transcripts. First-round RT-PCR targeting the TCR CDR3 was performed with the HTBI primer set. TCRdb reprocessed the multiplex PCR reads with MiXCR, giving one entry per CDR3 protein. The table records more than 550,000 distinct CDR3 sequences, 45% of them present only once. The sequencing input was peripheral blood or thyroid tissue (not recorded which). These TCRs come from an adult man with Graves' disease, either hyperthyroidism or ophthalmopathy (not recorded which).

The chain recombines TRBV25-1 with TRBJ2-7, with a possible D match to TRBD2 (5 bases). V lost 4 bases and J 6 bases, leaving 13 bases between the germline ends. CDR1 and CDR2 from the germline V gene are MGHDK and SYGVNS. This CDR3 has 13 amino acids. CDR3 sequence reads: CASSVTGNGEQYF. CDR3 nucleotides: TGTGCCAGCAGTGTTACGGGAAACGGCGAGCAGTACTTC.

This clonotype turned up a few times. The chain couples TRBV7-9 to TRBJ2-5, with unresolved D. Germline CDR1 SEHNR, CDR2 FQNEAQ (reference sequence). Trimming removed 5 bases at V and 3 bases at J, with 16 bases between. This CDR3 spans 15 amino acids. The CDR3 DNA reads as TGTGCCAGCAGCCAAGATATCGGCAGGAAAGAGACCCAGTACTTC. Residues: CASSQDIGRKETQYF.

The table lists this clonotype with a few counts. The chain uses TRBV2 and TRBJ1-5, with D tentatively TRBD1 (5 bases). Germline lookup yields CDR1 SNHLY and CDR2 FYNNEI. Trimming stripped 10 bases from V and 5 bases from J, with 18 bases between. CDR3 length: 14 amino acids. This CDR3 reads CATAKGGVDQPQHF. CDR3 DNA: TGTGCCACGGCAAAAGGAGGGGTTGATCAGCCCCAGCATTTT.

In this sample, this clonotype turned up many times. CDR3 residues: CASSADLLGELFF. The CDR3 DNA reads as TGTGCCAGCAGCGCGGACCTCCTCGGGGAGCTGTTTTTT. The gene calls are TRBV7-9 and TRBJ2-2; D unresolved. The germline V gene has CDR1 SEHNR and CDR2 FQNEAQ (reference sequence). The ends were cut back, 5 bases at V and 7 bases at J, with 11 bases in the middle. The CDR3 contains 13 residues.

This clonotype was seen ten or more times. In DNA form, the CDR3 reads TGTGCCAGCAGTGCTTTCGCCCCTAATGAAAAACTGTTTTTT. Its protein product is CASSAFAPNEKLFF. The rearrangement joins TRBV2 to TRBJ1-4, with D hard to call. CDR3 length equals 14 residues. Per the germline V gene, CDR1 is SNHLY and CDR2 is FYNNEI. V was pared by 4 bases and J by 3 bases, with 9 bases between.

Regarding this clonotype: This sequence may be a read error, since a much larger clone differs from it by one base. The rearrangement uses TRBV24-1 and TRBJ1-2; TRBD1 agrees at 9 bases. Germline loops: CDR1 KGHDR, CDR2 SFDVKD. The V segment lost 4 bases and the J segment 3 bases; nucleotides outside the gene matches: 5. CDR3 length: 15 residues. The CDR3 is CATSDATGGDYGYTF. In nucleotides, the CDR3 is TGTGCCACCAGTGACGCCACAGGGGGCGACTATGGCTACACCTTC.

The CDR3 protein is CASRPTRMGELFF. For the CDR3, the DNA is TGTGCCAGCAGACCGACTAGAATGGGGGAGCTGTTTTTT. The chain joins TRBV7-9 to TRBJ2-2, with D tentatively TRBD2 (6 bases). Trimming removed 6 bases at V and 8 bases at J, with 13 bases between. The germline V gene has CDR1 SEHNR and CDR2 FQNEAQ (reference sequence). CDR3 size: 13 residues.

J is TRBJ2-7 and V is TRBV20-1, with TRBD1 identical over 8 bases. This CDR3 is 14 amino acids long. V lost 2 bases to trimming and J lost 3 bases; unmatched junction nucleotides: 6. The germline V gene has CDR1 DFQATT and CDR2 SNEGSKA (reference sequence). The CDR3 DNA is TGCAGTGCTAGAAAGGACAGGGCCAACTACGAGCAGTACTTC. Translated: CSARKDRANYEQYF.

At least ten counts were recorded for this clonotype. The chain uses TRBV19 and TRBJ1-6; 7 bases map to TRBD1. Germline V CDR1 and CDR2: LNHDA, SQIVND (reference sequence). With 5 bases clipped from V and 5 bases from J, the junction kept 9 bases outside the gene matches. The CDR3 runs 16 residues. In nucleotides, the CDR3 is TGTGCCAGTAGTGGATCCGGGACAGTCAATAATTCACCCCTCCACTTT. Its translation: CASSGSGTVNNSPLHF.

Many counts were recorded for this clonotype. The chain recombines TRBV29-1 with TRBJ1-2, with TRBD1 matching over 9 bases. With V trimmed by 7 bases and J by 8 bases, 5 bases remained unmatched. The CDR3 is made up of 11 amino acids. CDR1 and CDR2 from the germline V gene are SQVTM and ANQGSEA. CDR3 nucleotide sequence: TGCAGCGCCCGGGACAGGGACGGCTACACCTTC. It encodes CSARDRDGYTF.

The CDR3 is CASSENGELFF. CDR3 DNA: TGTGCCAGCAGTGAAAACGGAGAACTGTTTTTT. The chain has TRBV25-1 and TRBJ1-4, with D hard to call. This CDR3 has 11 amino acids. Germline CDR1 and CDR2: MGHDK and SYGVNS. Trimming took off 2 bases at V and 12 bases at J, with 7 bases between the two ends.

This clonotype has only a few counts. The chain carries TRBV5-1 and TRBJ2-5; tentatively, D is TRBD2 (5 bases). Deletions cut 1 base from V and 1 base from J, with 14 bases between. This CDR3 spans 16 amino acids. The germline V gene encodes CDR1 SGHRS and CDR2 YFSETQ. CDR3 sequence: CASSLTPDWLQETQYF. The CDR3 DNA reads TGCGCCAGCAGCTTGACCCCGGACTGGCTCCAAGAGACCCAGTACTTC.

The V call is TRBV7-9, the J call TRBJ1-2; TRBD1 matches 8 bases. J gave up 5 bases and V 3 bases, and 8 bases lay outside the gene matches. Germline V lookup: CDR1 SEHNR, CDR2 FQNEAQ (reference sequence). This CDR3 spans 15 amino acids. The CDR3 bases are TGTGCCAGCAGCTTGCCCGGGACAGGTTATTATGGCTACACCTTC. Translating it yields CASSLPGTGYYGYTF.

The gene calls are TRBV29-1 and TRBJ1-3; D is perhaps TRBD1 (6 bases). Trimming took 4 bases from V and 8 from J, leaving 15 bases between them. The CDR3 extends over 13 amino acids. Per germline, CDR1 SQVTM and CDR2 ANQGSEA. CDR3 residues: CSVVQGGGYTIYF. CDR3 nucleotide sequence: TGCAGCGTTGTACAGGGCGGAGGCTACACCATATATTTT.

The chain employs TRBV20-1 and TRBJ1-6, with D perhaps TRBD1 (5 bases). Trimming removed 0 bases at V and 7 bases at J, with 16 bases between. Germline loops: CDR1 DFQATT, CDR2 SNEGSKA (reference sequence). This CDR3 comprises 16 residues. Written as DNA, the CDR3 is TGCAGTGCTAGAGATATGGGGGGGGTTGGGAATTCACCCCTCCACTTT. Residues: CSARDMGGVGNSPLHF.

The CDR3 reads CAISTNPGHEAFF. CDR3 nucleotides: TGTGCCATCAGTACCAACCCCGGGCATGAAGCTTTCTTT. The V and J genes are TRBV10-3 and TRBJ1-1; D unresolved. The ends were cut back, 5 bases at V and 7 bases at J, with 14 bases in the middle. The length of the CDR3 is 13 residues. Per germline, CDR1 ENHRY and CDR2 SYGVKD.

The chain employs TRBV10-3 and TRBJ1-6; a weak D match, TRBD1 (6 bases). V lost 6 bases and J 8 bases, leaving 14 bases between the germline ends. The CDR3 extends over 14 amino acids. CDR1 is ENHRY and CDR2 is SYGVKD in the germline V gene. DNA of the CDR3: TGTGCCATCAGCGATACCGGACAGTATTCACCCCTCCACTTT. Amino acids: CAISDTGQYSPLHF.

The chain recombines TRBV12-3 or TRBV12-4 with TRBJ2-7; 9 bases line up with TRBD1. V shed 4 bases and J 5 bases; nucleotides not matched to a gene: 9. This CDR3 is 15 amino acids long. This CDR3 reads CASSYSMGQGHEQYF. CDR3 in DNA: TGTGCCAGCAGTTACTCGATGGGACAGGGCCACGAGCAGTACTTC.

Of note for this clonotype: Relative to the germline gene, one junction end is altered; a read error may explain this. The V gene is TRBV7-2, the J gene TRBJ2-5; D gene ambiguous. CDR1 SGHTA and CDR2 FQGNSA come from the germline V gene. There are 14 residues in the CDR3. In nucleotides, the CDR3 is TGTGCCAGCAGCTTAGGAGTCTCGGTAGAGGCCCAGTACTTC. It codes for CASSLGVSVEAQYF.

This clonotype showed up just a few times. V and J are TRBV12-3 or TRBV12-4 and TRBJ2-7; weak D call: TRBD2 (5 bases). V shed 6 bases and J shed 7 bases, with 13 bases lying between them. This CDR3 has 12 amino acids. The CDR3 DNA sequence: TGTGCCAGCAGCTTAACTAGGGCAGAGCAGTACTTC. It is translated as CASSLTRAEQYF.

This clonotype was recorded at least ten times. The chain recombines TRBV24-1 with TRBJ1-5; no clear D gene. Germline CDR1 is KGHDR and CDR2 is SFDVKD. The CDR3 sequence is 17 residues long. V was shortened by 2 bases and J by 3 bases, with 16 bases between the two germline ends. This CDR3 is CATSDYAGRHVNQPQHF. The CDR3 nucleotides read TGTGCCACCAGTGATTACGCAGGTAGGCATGTCAATCAGCCCCAGCATTTT.

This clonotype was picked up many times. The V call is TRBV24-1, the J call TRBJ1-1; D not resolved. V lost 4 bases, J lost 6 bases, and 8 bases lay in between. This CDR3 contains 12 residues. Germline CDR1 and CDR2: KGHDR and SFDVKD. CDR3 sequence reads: CATSDSNSEAFF. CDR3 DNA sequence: TGTGCCACCAGTGACTCGAATTCTGAAGCTTTCTTT.

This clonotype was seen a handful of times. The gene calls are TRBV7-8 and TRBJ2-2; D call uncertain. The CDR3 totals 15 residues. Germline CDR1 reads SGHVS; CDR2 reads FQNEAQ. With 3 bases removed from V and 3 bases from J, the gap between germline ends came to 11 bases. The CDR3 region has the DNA TGTGCCAGCAGCTTGACCGACCTGGACACCGGGGAGCTGTTTTTT. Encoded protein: CASSLTDLDTGELFF. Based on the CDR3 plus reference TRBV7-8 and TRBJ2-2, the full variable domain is GAGVSQSPRYKVAKRGQDVALRCDPISGHVSLFWYQQALGQGPEFLTYFQNEAQLDKSGLPSDRFFAERPEGSVSTLKIQRTQQEDSAVYLCASSLTDLDTGELFFGEGSRLTVL.

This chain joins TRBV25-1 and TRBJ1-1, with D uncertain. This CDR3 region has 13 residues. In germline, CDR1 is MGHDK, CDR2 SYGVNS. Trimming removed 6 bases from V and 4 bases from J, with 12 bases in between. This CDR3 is CASRPAPGTEAFF. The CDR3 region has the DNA TGTGCCAGCAGGCCCGCGCCGGGCACTGAAGCTTTCTTT.

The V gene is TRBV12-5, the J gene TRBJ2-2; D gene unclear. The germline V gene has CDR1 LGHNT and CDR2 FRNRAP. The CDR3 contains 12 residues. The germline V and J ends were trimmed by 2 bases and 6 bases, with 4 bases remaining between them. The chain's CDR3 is CASGLSAGELFF. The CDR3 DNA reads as TGTGCTAGTGGTTTGTCGGCCGGGGAGCTGTTTTTT.

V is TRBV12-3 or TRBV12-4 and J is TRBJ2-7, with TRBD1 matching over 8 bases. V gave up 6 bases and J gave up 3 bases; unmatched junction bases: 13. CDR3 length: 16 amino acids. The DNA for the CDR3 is TGTGCCAGCAGCCCCGAACCGGACAGGGTGAGCTACGAGCAGTACTTC. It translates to CASSPEPDRVSYEQYF.

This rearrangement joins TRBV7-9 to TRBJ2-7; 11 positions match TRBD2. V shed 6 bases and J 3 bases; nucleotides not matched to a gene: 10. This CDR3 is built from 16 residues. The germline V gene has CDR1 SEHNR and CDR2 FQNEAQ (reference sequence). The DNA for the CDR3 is TGTGCCAGCAGTGTTGGAGTAGCGGGAGGGGTCTACGAGCAGTACTTC. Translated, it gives CASSVGVAGGVYEQYF.